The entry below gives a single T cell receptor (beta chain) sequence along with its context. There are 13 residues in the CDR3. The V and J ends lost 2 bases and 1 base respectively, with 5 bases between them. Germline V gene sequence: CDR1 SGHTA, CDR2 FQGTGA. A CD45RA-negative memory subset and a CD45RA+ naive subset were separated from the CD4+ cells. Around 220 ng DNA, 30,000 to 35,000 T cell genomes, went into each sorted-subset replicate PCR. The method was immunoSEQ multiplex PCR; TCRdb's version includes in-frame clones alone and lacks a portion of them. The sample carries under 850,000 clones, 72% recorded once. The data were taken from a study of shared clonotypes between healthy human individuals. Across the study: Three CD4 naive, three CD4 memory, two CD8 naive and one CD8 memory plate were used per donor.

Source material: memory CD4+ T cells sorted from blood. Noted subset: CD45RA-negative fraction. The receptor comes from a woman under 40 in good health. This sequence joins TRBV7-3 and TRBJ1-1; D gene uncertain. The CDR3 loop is CASSLQENTEAFF. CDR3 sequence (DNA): TGTGCCAGCAGCTTACAGGAGAACACTGAAGCTTTCTTT.